The 2 T cell receptor beta chains listed next were all sequenced from one sample in a study of T-cell memory formation after mild COVID-19. TCRdb re-called the 5' RACE reads with MiXCR, one entry per CDR3 protein. The table has almost 250,000 distinct CDR3 sequences, just over 15% seen once. Sequencing was done on a sample of PBMCs or a T cell subset sorted from them (not recorded which). The receptor set was obtained from an adult woman who had mild COVID-19 (a few samples of this study predate the infection). Cell type and time point are not known.

In this sample, this clonotype turned up a few times. The chain links TRBV6-1 to TRBJ2-3; 7 nucleotides match TRBD1. The germline V gene has CDR1 MNHNS and CDR2 SASEGT. Trimming removed 2 bases from V and 6 bases from J; junction bases left unmatched: 8. This CDR3 has 15 residues. This chain's CDR3 is CASSERRGRWDTQYF. The CDR3 DNA is TGTGCCAGCAGTGAAAGAAGGGGGCGCTGGGATACGCAGTATTTT.

This clonotype has a handful of counts. V is TRBV7-9 and J is TRBJ1-5; D is ambiguous. This CDR3 comprises 14 residues. V lost 5 bases and J 3 bases, leaving 11 bases between the germline ends. Germline V CDR1 and CDR2: SEHNR, FQNEAQ (reference sequence). DNA of the CDR3: TGTGCCAGCAGCCCCGGACTTATCAATCAGCCCCAGCATTTT. Translating gives CASSPGLINQPQHF. The full variable domain, in which reference TRBV7-9 and TRBJ1-5 provide the parts outside the CDR3, is DTGVSQNPRHKITKRGQNVTFRCDPISEHNRLYWYRQTLGQGPEFLTYFQNEAQLEKSRLLSDRFSAERPKGSFSTLEIQRTEQGDSAMYLCASSPGLINQPQHFGDGTRLSIL.